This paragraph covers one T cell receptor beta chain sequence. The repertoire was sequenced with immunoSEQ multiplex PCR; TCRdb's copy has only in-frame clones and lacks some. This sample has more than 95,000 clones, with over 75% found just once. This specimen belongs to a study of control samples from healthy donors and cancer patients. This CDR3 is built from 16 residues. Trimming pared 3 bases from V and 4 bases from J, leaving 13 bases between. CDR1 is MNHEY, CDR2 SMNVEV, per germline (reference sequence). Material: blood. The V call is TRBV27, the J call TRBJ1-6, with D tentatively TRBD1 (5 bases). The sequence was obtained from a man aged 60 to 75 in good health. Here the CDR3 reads CASSLVEGTYNSPLHF. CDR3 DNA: TGTGCCAGCAGTTTGGTCGAGGGGACTTATAATTCACCCCTCCACTTT.